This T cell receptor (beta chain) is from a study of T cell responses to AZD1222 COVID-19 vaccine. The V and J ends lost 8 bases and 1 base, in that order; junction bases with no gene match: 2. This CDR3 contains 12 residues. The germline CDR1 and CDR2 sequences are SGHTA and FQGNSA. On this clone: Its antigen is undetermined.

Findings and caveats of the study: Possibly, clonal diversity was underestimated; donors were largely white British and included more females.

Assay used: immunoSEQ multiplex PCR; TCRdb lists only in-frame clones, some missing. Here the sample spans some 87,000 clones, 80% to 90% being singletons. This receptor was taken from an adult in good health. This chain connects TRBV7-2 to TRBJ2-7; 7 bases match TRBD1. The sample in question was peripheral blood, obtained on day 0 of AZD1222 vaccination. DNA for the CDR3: TGTGCCAGCGGGACAGTATCCTACGAGCAGTACTTC. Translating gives CASGTVSYEQYF.